These T cell receptor beta chains were read from a single sample in a study of cytomegalovirus exposure and HLA in healthy donors. Method: immunoSEQ multiplex PCR; TCRdb's copy keeps in-frame clones and lacks some. The table includes 150,000 to 200,000 clones, around 80% detected once. Sequencing used PBMCs. Receptors were obtained from a woman in her forties or fifties in good health and CMV-seronegative. Both conserved end residues are part of each CDR3. D genes are given only for firm matches. Size is omitted from some rows. Given values are once, few, many or a class for expanded clones.

TRBD2 TRBJ2-3 15 NA TRBV27 CASSPLAGGPDTQYF TGTGCCAGCAGCCCCTTAGCGGGGGGACCAGATACGCAGTATTTT
TRBD1 TRBJ2-7 14 NA TRBV10-3 CAISDGTGSAEQYF TGTGCCATCAGTGATGGGACAGGATCCGCCGAGCAGTACTTC
TRBD2 TRBJ2-1 15 NA TRBV9 CASSKLAGSYNEQFF TGTGCCAGCAGTAAGCTAGCGGGCTCCTACAATGAGCAGTTCTTC
TRBD1 TRBJ2-7 13 NA TRBV29-1 CSVEEDRGYEQYF TGCAGCGTTGAAGAGGACAGGGGTTACGAGCAGTACTTC
TRBD1 TRBJ1-1 16 NA TRBV19 CASSRGQGVIDTEAFF TGTGCCAGTAGTAGGGGACAGGGGGTTATAGACACTGAAGCTTTCTTT
TRBD1 TRBJ2-3 15 NA TRBV5-1 CASKAPGQGTDTQYF TGCGCCAGCAAGGCCCCAGGACAGGGGACAGATACGCAGTATTTT
NA TRBJ1-1 14 few TRBV7-9 CASSSVGMNTEAFF TGTGCCAGCAGCTCGGTCGGGATGAACACTGAAGCTTTCTTT
TRBD2 TRBJ2-3 14 NA TRBV6-5 CASSGAGDTDTQYF TGTGCCAGCAGTGGAGCGGGAGACACAGATACGCAGTATTTT
NA TRBJ1-2 14 few TRBV19 CASSMGDNPYGYTF TGTGCCAGTAGCATGGGAGACAACCCTTATGGCTACACCTTC
NA TRBJ2-5 16 NA TRBV9 CASSAPDGLRAETQYF TGTGCCAGCAGCGCCCCGGACGGTCTGAGGGCAGAGACCCAGTACTTC
NA TRBJ1-2 18 once TRBV21-1 CASSKGPTGEERNYGYTF TGTGCCAGCAGCAAAGGGCCGACAGGGGAGGAAAGGAACTATGGCTACACCTTC
TRBD2 TRBJ2-1 14 NA TRBV6-5 CASTKGTSENEQFF TGTGCCAGCACCAAAGGGACTAGCGAGAATGAGCAGTTCTTC
NA TRBJ2-2 15 NA TRBV6-6 CASSYPTTITGELFF TGTGCCAGCAGTTACCCGACTACAATCACCGGGGAGCTGTTTTTT
NA TRBJ2-2 14 NA TRBV6-1 CASVGQTNTGELFF TGTGCCAGCGTCGGACAGACGAACACCGGGGAGCTGTTTTTT
TRBD2 TRBJ2-4 16 NA TRBV27 CASSLSSGGAKNIQYF TGTGCCAGCAGTTTATCCAGCGGGGGGGCCAAAAACATTCAGTACTTC
NA TRBJ1-3 15 NA TRBV9 CASSEWGGSGNTIYF TGTGCCAGCAGCGAATGGGGGGGCTCTGGAAACACCATATATTTT
NA TRBJ2-2 18 NA TRBV9 CASSVGFKGQIYTGELFF TGTGCCAGCAGCGTAGGGTTTAAGGGACAAATTTACACCGGGGAGCTGTTTTTT
NA TRBJ1-2 18 NA TRBV21-1 CASSKVRDSNFCNYGYTF TGTGCCAGCAGCAAGGTTCGGGACAGCAATTTCTGTAACTATGGCTACACCTTC
NA TRBJ1-1 15 once TRBV18 CASSPWGGQNTEAFF TGTGCCAGCTCACCATGGGGAGGACAGAACACTGAAGCTTTCTTT
NA TRBJ2-2 14 few TRBV11-2 CASNRLSGTGELFF TGTGCCAGCAACCGACTCTCGGGCACCGGGGAGCTGTTTTTT
TRBD2 TRBJ2-7 15 few TRBV7-2 CASTPGLAGNYEQYF TGTGCCAGCACCCCGGGACTAGCGGGTAACTACGAGCAGTACTTC
NA TRBJ1-3 16 once TRBV7-9 CSSSLVNLGSGNTIYF TGTTCCAGCAGCTTAGTCAACCTCGGCTCTGGAAACACCATATATTTT